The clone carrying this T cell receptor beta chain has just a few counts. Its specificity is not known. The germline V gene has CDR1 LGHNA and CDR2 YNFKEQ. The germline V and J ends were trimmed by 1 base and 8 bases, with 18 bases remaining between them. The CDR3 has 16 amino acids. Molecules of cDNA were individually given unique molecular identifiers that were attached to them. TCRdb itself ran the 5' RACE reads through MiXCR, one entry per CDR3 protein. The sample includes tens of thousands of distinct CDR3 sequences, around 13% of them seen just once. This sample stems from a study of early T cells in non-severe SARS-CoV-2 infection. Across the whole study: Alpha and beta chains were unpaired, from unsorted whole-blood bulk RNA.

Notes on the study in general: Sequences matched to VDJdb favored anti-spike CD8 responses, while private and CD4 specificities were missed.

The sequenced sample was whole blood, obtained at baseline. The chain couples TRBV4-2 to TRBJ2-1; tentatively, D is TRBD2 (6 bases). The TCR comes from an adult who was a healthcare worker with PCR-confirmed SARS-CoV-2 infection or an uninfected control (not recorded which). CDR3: CASSQGETRGVDEQFF. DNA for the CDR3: TGTGCCAGCAGCCAAGGGGAGACTAGAGGGGTCGATGAGCAGTTCTTC.